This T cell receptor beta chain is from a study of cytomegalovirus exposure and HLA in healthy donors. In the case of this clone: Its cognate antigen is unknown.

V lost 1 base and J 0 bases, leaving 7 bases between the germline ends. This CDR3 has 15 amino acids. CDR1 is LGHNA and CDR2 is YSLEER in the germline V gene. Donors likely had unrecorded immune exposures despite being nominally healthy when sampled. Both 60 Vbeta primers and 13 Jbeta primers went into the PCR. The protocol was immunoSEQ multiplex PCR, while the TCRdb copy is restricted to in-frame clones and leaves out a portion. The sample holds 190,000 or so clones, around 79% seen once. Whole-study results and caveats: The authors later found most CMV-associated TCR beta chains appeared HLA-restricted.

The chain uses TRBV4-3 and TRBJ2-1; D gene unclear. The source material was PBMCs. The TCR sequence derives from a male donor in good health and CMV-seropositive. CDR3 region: CASSQAYNSYNEQFF. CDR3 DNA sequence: TGCGCCAGCAGCCAAGCGTACAACTCCTACAATGAGCAGTTCTTC.